This TCR beta chain emerged from a study of cytomegalovirus exposure and HLA in healthy donors. With regard to this clone: Its antigen is as yet unknown.

Study-level findings and limits: Whilst most TCR sequences proved rare, a subset of public TCRs occurred across many donors.

Primers included in the PCR were 60 Vbeta and 13 Jbeta primers. This table comes from immunoSEQ multiplex PCR, and its TCRdb copy is limited to in-frame clones, with some not included. In the table there are roughly 86,000 clones, 77% of which are singletons. Germline CDR1 reads MNHEY; CDR2 reads SVGAGI. This CDR3 is 14 amino acids long. Trimming removed 6 bases at V and 4 bases at J, with 16 bases between. The gene calls are TRBV6-5 and TRBJ2-7, with TRBD1 as a possible D gene (6 bases). What was sequenced was PBMCs. The source is a man in his fifties or sixties in good health and CMV-seropositive. The CDR3 here is CASSLTLQGYEQYF. In DNA form, the CDR3 reads TGTGCCAGCAGCCTAACATTACAGGGATACGAGCAGTACTTC.